The sequence of this T cell receptor beta chain was determined in a study of cytomegalovirus exposure and HLA in healthy donors (dated by TCRdb to the late 2010s). Describing the broader study: An earlier analysis of several hundred of the donors reported 250 to 350 Gb of sequence data and about 120 million unique TCR beta sequences obtained from around 180 million T cells. The study combined high-throughput TCR immunosequencing, statistical association of individual TCRs with disease status, and machine learning to predict cytomegalovirus infection status. Donor age, sex, ethnicity and CMV serostatus were collected together with the repertoire data. A later analysis re-analyzed previously published TCR beta repertoires from about 600 donors and added high-resolution HLA genotyping to study TCR occurrence patterns. The aim of the study was to test whether cataloging public T cell receptors could identify signatures of past pathogen exposure. Typing coverage differed by locus: A, B, C, DRB1 and DQB1 were typed in about 620-630 donors, DQA1 in around 500, DPA1 in 606, and DPB1 in just under 480. Among under 450 genotyped donors of the cohort, an average of approximately 240,000 unique TCR beta nucleotide sequences were sequenced per donor, approximately 20% of them non-productive. Class I and class II HLA loci were covered by the typing at four-digit resolution. Every repertoire in the discovery cohort had been generated on one and the same sequencing platform. The study profiled the T cell repertoires of 500 to 800 subjects by immunosequencing and related them to cytomegalovirus serostatus. An earlier analysis of 587 of the donors applied high-throughput TCR beta sequencing to assess whether each TCR beta V gene segment acted as functional or pseudogenic. Roughly 290 gigabases of sequencing data and approximately 91 million unique TCR sequences made up an early release that covered around 640 HLA-typed donors. The later analysis used no new phenotypic data to find candidate immune exposures, relying instead on TCR beta sequences and their occurrence across donors. In addition to the first cohort of about 650 subjects, a separate validation cohort of over 90 different subjects was used. Five DR-DQ haplotypes were handled as single units for association and clustering, since linkage in the cohort was strong. Of the 398 genotyped donors, over 65% fell in the genetic ancestry cluster associated with self-reported Caucasian donors. A later genetic analysis used genome-wide SNP genotypes for about 60% of the roughly 700 donors, treating that subset as a discovery cohort.

Worth noting for this clone: Its antigen remains unidentified. No much larger clone exists at a distance of one base, and base qualities are not known.

What the work shows at the level of the full study, not this receptor alone: Sequencing depth was assumed to be roughly uniform across donors in the presence/absence analyses, though that assumption may not hold. Assigning TCR associations to individual alleles was difficult when HLA alleles, especially DR and DQ, strongly co-occurred. Because counts were too low, roughly 17 rarely observed V segments, including chromosome 9 orphons, were left out of the earlier analysis of 587 of the donors. In a later genetic analysis, fewer N-insertions in productive TCRs were reported among donors in an Asian-associated ancestry cluster than the roughly 700-donor mean. A further reported finding was that TCR beta sequences accurately predicted the HLA-A and HLA-B alleles for most subjects in the first cohort. In an earlier analysis of 587 of the donors, most TCR beta V segments appeared in productive rearrangements about 90% or about 30% of the time, broadly matching IMGT annotations. A cluster of highly shared sequence variants was judged likely to be a technical artifact of the sequencing pipeline. The cohort was sequenced for TCR beta chains only, and without alpha or paired-chain data the features that could be detected were limited. In vitro tests confirmed that a few of the cytomegalovirus-associated TCR beta chains recognize cytomegalovirus antigens. Immune exposure information for the cohort was limited to CMV serostatus. Cytomegalovirus status was reported to be diagnosed by the classifier with high specificity and sensitivity in both the original and validation cohorts. A later analysis associated about 17,000 TCR beta sequences with specific HLA alleles at a false discovery rate of 0.05. A total of 164 TCR beta chains were listed by the study as associated with cytomegalovirus. Several of the top co-occurrence clusters appeared to be linked to parvovirus B19, influenza, CMV and Epstein-Barr virus, according to a later analysis. Linkage disequilibrium might explain the correlated functional status among segregating V segments, but an unknown experimental factor could not be ruled out. In a later analysis, the rate of TCR association differed among HLA loci, with DRB1 alleles having the most associated TCRs and HLA-C alleles having the fewest. Because HLA typing was unavailable for some donors at each locus, only the typed subset was used in association tests. Across donors, most TCR sequences were observed very rarely, whereas some public TCRs were present in many individuals. A later analysis found that HLA-associated TCR beta chains were more clonally expanded and had lower generation probabilities than equally common non-associated chains. The 87-base-pair reads could not distinguish some IMGT-functional V segments, including TRBV6-2 and TRBV6-3, so those segments were excluded. It was suggested by the authors that the approach could potentially be generalized to other disease states and immunological phenotypes. In a later analysis, most CMV-associated TCR beta chains were found to appear HLA-restricted, with HLA associations seemingly driven largely by CMV exposure. A later genetic analysis associated a missense DCLRE1C variant with V-gene and J-gene trimming of TCR beta chains, and an independent cohort replicated the association.

The cohort consisted of hundreds of healthy bone marrow donors. At the time of sampling, every cohort member was nominally healthy, though immune exposures that went unrecorded were likely present. The donor was CMV seropositive and was included in the group of about 290 seropositive cohort members. Each donor provided a peripheral blood sample, and peripheral blood mononuclear cells were used for TCR beta sequencing. The Qiagen DNeasy Blood Extraction Kit was used to extract genomic DNA from the blood cell samples. Library preparation used the immunoSEQ multiplex PCR assay. A mixture of 60 forward primers for TCR Vbeta segments and 13 reverse primers for TCR Jbeta segments was used in the multiplex PCR. The CDR3 region of rearranged TCR beta genes was amplified from genomic DNA with a multiplex PCR assay. The amplified TCR beta libraries were sequenced on the Illumina HiSeq System as 87-base-pair reads. The study's own analysis went as follows. In a later analysis, 77 million or so unique TCR beta chains were counted across the roughly 670 repertoires, and around 10 million of these chains were shared by at least two donors. A nearest-neighbor algorithm error-corrected the raw reads and collapsed the reads into unique sequences, merging closely related sequences to remove PCR and sequencing errors. Alignment of CDR3 sequences to IMGT reference sequences was used to assign V, D and J gene segments. For a sequence to be retained, a match of at least six nucleotides to both a V gene segment and a J gene segment was required. Rearrangements were classified as productive when the CDR3 lacked stop codons and remained in frame with V and J, and all other rearrangements were classified as non-productive. Following IMGT convention, CDR3 was defined as the stretch from the second conserved V-encoded cysteine to the conserved J-encoded phenylalanine. The earlier analysis of about 640 of the donors excluded any sequence lacking an unambiguous match to a single V gene segment. An earlier analysis of fewer than 650 of the donors classified V segments as functional when productive rearrangements were above 56.7% and as segregating when the standard deviation between donors was above 5%. A statistical classification framework was built for diagnosing cytomegalovirus status from the catalog of TCR beta chain sequences. A later analysis assigned V and J genes by comparing TCR nucleotide sequences with IMGT/GENE-DB human TR gene sequences. In a later analysis, CDR3 sequences and most-parsimonious VDJ recombination scenarios were assigned using the TCRdist pipeline. A later analysis defined each TCR beta chain by its CDR3 amino acid sequence plus V-gene family, and excluded reads lacking a unique V-gene family. In a later analysis, approximately 590 highly shared, low-generation-probability nucleotide sequences were removed to address suspected cross-contamination and a sequencing artifact. In a later analysis, a clonal expansion index for each public chain was calculated from normalized within-repertoire ranks of inferred template counts. In a later analysis, generation probabilities were computed with a VDJ recombination model fitted to out-of-frame rearrangements, and the resulting probabilities were checked against IGoR. Hypergeometric tests were used in a later analysis to score TCR-TCR, TCR-HLA and TCR-CMV co-occurrence, with a repertoire-size bias correction applied to the TCR pairs. False discovery rates were estimated in a later analysis by permuting HLA or CMV assignments 20 times. A later analysis grouped co-occurring TCRs with DBSCAN, adding TCRdist sequence similarity when clustering within HLA-allele-positive subsets. For co-occurrence clustering, repertoires with fewer than 30,000 or more than 120,000 public chains were excluded, along with 4 to 6 repertoires with anomalous nucleotide sharing. The source is immuneACCESS, and TCRdb retained only in-frame sequences with V and J called. Part of the clones is not carried over; for the studies checked, unresolved V genes explain less than half of this, and the remainder is unexplained. The V and J calls and clone size come from that table; D and trimming were worked out from the DNA. Within this sample are roughly 100,000 clones, with about 81% of them counted one time only. Around 3% of the sample comes from the top ten.

From the germline V gene, CDR1 is SGHVS and CDR2 is FNYEAQ. Germline trimming amounts to 5 bases on V and 4 bases on J, with 9 as the count of junction bases outside the gene matches. Reading from cysteine to phenylalanine, the CDR3 counts 15 amino acids. Only the CDR3 DNA stays, 45 bases, in frame from base 1. This sequence originates from a male donor in good health and CMV-seropositive. Sequenced input: PBMCs. The chain is encoded by TRBV7-6 joined to TRBJ2-5; TRBD2 agrees with 8 junctional bases. The base sequence is TGTGCCAGCAGCGTCCGGGGGGGGATGGGAGAGACCCAGTACTTC. Protein translation: CASSVRGGMGETQYF.